Listed below are T cell receptor beta chains from one sample, sequenced in a study of T cell responses to AZD1222 COVID-19 vaccine. Assay used: immunoSEQ multiplex PCR; TCRdb lists only in-frame clones, some missing. The profile covers 90,000 to 120,000 clones, with roughly 87% appearing a single time and about 5% taken by the ten largest. This specimen consisted of peripheral blood, obtained 28 days after the second AZD1222 dose. The receptor set was obtained from an adult who received the AZD1222 COVID-19 vaccine. Each CDR3 is given with its conserved first and last residue. Each record gives: CDR3 protein, CDR3 DNA, V gene, D gene, clone size, J gene. A D gene is named only where the DNA matches it firmly. Where a row states a size, it is once, few, many or the class of an expanded clone; other rows omit it.

CDR3: CASSEASRTFGGYTF; DNA: TGTGCCAGCAGTGAAGCTTCCCGGACATTCGGGGGCTACACCTTC; V: TRBV2; D: .; size: .; J: TRBJ1-2
CDR3: CASSSNTLYNEQFF; DNA: TGCGCCAGCAGCTCGAACACACTCTACAATGAGCAGTTCTTC; V: TRBV5-1; D: .; size: few; J: TRBJ2-1
CDR3: CASSYRGFQPQHF; DNA: TGTGCCAGCAGTTATAGGGGGTTTCAGCCCCAGCATTTT; V: TRBV28; D: .; size: .; J: TRBJ1-5
CDR3: CASSTGQGKSPLHF; DNA: TGTGCCAGCAGCACGGGACAGGGCAAATCACCCCTCCACTTT; V: TRBV7-2; D: TRBD1; size: .; J: TRBJ1-6
CDR3: CASTMLGFRNHPGTVSNQPQHF; DNA: TGTGCCAGCACGATGTTAGGGTTCCGAAACCACCCAGGGACAGTATCTAATCAGCCCCAGCATTTT; V: TRBV7-9; D: TRBD1; size: .; J: TRBJ1-5
CDR3: CASGFGGPRGEQFF; DNA: TGTGCTAGTGGTTTTGGCGGTCCTCGGGGCGAGCAGTTCTTC; V: TRBV12-5; D: .; size: once; J: TRBJ2-1
CDR3: CASSTRDRMNTEAFF; DNA: TGTGCCAGTAGTACTCGGGACAGGATGAACACTGAAGCTTTCTTT; V: TRBV19; D: TRBD1; size: .; J: TRBJ1-1
CDR3: CASSLTANTEAFF; DNA: TGCGCCAGCAGCTTGACAGCGAACACTGAAGCTTTCTTT; V: TRBV5-1; D: .; size: .; J: TRBJ1-1
CDR3: CASSFMGRSNEKLFF; DNA: TGTGCCAGCAGTTTTATGGGACGGTCTAATGAAAAACTGTTTTTT; V: TRBV28; D: .; size: .; J: TRBJ1-4
CDR3: CASSPRGNEKLFF; DNA: TGTGCCAGCTCACCAAGAGGGAATGAAAAACTGTTTTTT; V: TRBV18; D: .; size: .; J: TRBJ1-4
CDR3: CASSQDGTSGGYEQYF; DNA: TGTGCCAGCAGCCAAGATGGGACTAGCGGGGGGTACGAGCAGTACTTC; V: TRBV4-2; D: TRBD2; size: .; J: TRBJ2-7
CDR3: CATRDRGPYEQYF; DNA: TGTGCCACCCGGGACAGGGGGCCTTACGAGCAGTACTTC; V: TRBV6-5; D: TRBD1; size: .; J: TRBJ2-7
CDR3: CAILVPGQGASKLFF; DNA: TGTGCCATCCTGGTACCGGGACAGGGGGCTAGTAAACTGTTTTTT; V: TRBV2; D: TRBD1; size: .; J: TRBJ1-4
CDR3: CATSSGRGPTYEQYF; DNA: TGTGCCACCAGCAGCGGCAGGGGCCCGACCTACGAGCAGTACTTC; V: TRBV15; D: .; size: .; J: TRBJ2-7
CDR3: CASSHAGELFF; DNA: TGTGCCAGCAGCCATGCCGGGGAGCTGTTTTTT; V: TRBV14; D: .; size: once; J: TRBJ2-2